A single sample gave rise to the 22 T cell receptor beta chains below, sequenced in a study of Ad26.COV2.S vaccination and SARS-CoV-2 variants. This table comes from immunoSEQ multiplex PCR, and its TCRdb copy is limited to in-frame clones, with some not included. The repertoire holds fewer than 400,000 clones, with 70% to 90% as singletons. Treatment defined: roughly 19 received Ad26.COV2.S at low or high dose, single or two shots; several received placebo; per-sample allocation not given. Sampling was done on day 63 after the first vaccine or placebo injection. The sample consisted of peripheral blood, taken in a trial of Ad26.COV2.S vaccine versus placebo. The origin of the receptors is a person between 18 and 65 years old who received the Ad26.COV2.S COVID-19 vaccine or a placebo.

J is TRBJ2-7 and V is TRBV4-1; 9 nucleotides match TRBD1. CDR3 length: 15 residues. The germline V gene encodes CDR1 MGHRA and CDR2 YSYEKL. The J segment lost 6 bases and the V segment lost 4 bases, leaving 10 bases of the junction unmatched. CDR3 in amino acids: CASSPQYRTGAEQYF. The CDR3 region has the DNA TGCGCCAGCAGCCCGCAATATAGGACAGGGGCCGAGCAGTACTTC.

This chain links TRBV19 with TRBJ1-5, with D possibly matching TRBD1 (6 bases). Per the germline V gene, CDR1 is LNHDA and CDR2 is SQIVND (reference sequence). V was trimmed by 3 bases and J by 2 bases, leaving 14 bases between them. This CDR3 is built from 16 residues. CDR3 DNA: TGTGCCAGTAGTATTGGGTGGGGGCAGCGCAATCAGCCCCAGCATTTT. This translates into CASSIGWGQRNQPQHF. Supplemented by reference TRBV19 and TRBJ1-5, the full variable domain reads DGGITQSPKYLFRKEGQNVTLSCEQNLNHDAMYWYRQDPGQGLRLIYYSQIVNDFQKGDIAEGYSVSREKKESFPLTVTSAQKNPTAFYLCASSIGWGQRNQPQHFGDGTRLSIL.

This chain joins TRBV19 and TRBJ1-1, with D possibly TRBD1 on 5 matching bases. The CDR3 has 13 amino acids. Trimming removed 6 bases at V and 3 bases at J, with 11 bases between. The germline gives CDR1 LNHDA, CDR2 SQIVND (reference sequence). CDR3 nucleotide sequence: TGTGCCAGTAGGTTGGGGGAGGACACTGAAGCTTTCTTT. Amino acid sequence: CASRLGEDTEAFF.

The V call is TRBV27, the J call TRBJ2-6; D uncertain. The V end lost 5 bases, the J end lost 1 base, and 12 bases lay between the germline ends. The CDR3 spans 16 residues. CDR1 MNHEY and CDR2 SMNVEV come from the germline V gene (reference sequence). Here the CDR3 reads CASSPKAPSGANVLTF. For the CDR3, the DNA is TGTGCCAGCAGTCCCAAAGCTCCATCTGGGGCCAACGTCCTGACTTTC.

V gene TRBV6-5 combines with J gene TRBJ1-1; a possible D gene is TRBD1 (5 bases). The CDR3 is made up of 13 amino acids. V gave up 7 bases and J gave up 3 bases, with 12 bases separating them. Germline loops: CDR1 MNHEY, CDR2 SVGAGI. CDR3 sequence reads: CASTRGRDTEAFF. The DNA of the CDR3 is TGTGCCAGCACCCGAGGCAGGGACACTGAAGCTTTCTTT.

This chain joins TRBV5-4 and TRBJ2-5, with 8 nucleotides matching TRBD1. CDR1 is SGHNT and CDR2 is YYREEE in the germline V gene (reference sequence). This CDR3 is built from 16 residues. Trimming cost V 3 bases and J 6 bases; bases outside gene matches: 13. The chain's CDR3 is CASSYLWGQASQTQYF. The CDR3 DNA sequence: TGTGCCAGCAGCTATCTCTGGGGACAGGCGTCTCAGACCCAGTACTTC. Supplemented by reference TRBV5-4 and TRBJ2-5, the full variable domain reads ETGVTQSPTHLIKTRGQQVTLRCSSQSGHNTVSWYQQALGQGPQFIFQYYREEENGRGNFPPRFSGLQFPNYSSELNVNALELDDSALYLCASSYLWGQASQTQYFGPGTRLLVL.

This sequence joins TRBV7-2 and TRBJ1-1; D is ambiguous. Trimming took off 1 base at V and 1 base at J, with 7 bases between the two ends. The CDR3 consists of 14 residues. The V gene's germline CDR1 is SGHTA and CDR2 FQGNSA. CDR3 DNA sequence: TGTGCCAGCAGCTTAGGGACGGAGAACACTGAAGCTTTCTTT. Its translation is CASSLGTENTEAFF.

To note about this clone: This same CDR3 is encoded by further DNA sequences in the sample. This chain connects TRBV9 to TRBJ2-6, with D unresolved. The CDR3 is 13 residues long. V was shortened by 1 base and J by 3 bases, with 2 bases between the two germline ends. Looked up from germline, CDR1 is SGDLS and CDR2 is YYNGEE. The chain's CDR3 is CASSVSGANVLTF. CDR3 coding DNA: TGTGCCAGCAGCGTAAGTGGGGCCAACGTCCTGACTTTC.

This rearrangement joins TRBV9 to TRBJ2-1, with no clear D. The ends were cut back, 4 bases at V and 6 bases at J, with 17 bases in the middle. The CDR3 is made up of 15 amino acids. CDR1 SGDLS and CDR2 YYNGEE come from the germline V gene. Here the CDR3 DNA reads TGTGCCAGCAGCTCCCGGCAGGCAACTTTCAATGAGCAGTTCTTC. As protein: CASSSRQATFNEQFF.

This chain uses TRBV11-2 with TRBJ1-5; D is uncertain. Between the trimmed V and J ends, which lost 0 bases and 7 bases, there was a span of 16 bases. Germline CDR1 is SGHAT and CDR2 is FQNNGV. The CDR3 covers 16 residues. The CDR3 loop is CASSLDGAMGGQPQHF. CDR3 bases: TGTGCCAGCAGCTTAGACGGTGCTATGGGCGGGCAGCCCCAGCATTTT.

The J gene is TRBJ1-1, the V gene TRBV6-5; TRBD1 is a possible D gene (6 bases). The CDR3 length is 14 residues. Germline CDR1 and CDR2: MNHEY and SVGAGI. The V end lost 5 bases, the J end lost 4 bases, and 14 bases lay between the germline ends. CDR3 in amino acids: CASSRGAMRTEAFF. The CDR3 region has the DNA TGTGCCAGCAGTCGGGGGGCAATGCGCACTGAAGCTTTCTTT.

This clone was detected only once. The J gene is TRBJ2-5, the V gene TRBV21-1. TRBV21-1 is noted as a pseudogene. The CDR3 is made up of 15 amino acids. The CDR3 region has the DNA TGTGCCAGCAGCAAAGCTAGACCCCCAAAAGAGACCCAGTACTTC. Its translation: CASSKARPPKETQYF.

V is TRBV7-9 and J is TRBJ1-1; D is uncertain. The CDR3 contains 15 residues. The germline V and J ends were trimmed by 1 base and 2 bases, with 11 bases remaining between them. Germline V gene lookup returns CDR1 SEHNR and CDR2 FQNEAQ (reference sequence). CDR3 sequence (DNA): TGTGCCAGCAGCTTAGGAGTACAGCGAAACACTGAAGCTTTCTTT. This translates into CASSLGVQRNTEAFF.

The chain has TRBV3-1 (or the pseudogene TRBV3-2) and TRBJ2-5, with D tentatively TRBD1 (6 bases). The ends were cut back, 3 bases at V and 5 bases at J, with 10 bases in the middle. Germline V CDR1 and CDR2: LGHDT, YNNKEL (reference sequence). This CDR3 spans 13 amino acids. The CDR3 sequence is CASSQGAEETQYF. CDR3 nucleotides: TGTGCCAGCAGCCAGGGGGCGGAGGAGACCCAGTACTTC.

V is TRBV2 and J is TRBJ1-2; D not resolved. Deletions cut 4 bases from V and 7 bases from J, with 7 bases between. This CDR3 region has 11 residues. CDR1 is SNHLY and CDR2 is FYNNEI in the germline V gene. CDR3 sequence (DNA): TGTGCCAGCAGTGTCGGTACTGGCTACACCTTC. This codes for CASSVGTGYTF.

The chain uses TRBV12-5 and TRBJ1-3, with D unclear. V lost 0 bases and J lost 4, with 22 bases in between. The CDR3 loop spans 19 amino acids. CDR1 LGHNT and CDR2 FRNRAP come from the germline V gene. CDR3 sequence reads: CASGLVLWGAGGSGNTIYF. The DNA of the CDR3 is TGTGCTAGTGGTTTGGTCCTCTGGGGTGCAGGCGGGTCGGGAAACACCATATATTTT.

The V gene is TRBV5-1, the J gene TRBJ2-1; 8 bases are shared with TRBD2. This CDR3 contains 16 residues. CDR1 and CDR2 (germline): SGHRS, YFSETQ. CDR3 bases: TGCCCCCCCCGCGACGGGGGGGCCGTCTCCTACAATGAGCAGTTCTTC. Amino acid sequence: CPPRDGGAVSYNEQFF.

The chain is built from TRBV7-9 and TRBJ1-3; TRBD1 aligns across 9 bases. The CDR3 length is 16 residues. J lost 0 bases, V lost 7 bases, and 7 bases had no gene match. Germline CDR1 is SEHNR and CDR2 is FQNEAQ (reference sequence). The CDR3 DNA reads TGTGCCAGCACCGGGACAGGGATGACCTCTGGAAACACCATATATTTT. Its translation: CASTGTGMTSGNTIYF.

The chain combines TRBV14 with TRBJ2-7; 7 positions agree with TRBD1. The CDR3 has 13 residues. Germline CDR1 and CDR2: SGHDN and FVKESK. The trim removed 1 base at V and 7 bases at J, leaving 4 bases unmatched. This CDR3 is CASSQGDSWEQYF. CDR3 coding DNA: TGTGCCAGCAGCCAAGGGGACAGTTGGGAGCAGTACTTC.

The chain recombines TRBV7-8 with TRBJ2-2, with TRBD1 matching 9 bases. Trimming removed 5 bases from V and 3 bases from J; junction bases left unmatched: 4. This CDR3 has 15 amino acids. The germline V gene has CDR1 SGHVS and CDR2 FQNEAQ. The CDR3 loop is CASSGRQGDTGELFF. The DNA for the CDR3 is TGTGCCAGCAGCGGGAGACAGGGGGACACCGGGGAGCTGTTTTTT.

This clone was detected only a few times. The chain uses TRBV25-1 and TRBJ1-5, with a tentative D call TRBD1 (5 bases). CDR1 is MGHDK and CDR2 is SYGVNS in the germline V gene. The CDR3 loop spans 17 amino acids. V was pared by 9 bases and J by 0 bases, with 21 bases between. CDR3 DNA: TGTGCCAGACGGAAGGTGGCGGGGCCTGATAGCAATCAGCCCCAGCATTTT. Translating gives CARRKVAGPDSNQPQHF. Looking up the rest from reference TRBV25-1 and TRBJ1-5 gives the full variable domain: EADIYQTPRYLVIGTGKKITLECSQTMGHDKMYWYQQDPGMELHLIHYSYGVNSTEKGDLSSESTVSRIRTEHFPLTLESARPSHTSQYLCARRKVAGPDSNQPQHFGDGTRLSIL.

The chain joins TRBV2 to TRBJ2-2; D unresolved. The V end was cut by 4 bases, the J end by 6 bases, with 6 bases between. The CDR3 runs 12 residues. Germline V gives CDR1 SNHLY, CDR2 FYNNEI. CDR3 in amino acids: CASSGTSGELFF. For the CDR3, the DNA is TGTGCCAGCAGTGGTACTTCCGGGGAGCTGTTTTTT.